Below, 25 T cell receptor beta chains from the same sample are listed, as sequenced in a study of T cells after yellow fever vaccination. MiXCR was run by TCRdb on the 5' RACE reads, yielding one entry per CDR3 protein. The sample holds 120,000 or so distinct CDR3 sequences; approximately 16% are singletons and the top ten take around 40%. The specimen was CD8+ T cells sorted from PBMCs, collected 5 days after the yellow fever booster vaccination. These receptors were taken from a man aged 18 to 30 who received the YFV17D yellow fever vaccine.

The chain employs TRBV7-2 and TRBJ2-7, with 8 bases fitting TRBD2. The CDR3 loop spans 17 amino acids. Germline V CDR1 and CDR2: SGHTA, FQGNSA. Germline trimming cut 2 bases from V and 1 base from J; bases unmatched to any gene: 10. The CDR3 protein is CASSLPYGGAESYEQYF. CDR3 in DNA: TGTGCCAGCAGCTTACCATACGGGGGGGCGGAATCCTACGAGCAGTACTTC. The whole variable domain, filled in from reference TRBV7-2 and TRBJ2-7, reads GAGVSQSPSNKVTEKGKDVELRCDPISGHTALYWYRQSLGQGLEFLIYFQGNSAPDKSGLPSDRFSAERTGGSVSTLTIQRTQQEDSAVYLCASSLPYGGAESYEQYFGPGTRLTVT.

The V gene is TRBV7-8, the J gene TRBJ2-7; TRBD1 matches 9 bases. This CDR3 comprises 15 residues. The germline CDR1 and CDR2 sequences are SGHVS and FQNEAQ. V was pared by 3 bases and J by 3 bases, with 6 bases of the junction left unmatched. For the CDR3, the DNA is TGTGCCAGCAGCTTCCGTCCGGGACAGGGCTACGAGCAGTACTTC. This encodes CASSFRPGQGYEQYF. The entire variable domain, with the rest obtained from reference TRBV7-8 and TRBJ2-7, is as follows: GAGVSQSPRYKVAKRGQDVALRCDPISGHVSLFWYQQALGQGPEFLTYFQNEAQLDKSGLPSDRFFAERPEGSVSTLKIQRTQQEDSAVYLCASSFRPGQGYEQYFGPGTRLTVT.

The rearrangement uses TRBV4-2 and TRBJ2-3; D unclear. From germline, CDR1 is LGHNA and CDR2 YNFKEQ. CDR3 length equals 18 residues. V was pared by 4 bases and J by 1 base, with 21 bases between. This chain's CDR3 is CASSPGFLVATRTDTQYF. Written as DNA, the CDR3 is TGTGCCAGCAGCCCTGGCTTCCTTGTGGCTACCCGCACAGATACGCAGTATTTT.

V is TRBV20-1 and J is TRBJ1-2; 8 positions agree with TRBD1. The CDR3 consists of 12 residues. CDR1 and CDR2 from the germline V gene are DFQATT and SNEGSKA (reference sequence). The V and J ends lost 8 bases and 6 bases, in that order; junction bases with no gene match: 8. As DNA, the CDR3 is TGCAGTAGGCCACAGGGGGGCGATGGCTACACCTTC. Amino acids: CSRPQGGDGYTF.

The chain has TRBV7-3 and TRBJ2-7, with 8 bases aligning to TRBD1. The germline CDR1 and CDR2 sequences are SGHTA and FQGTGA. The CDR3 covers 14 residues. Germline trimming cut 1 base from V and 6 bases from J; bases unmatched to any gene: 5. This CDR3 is CASSLRSRGREQYV. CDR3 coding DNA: TGTGCCAGCAGCTTAAGAAGCAGGGGGCGCGAGCAGTACGTC.

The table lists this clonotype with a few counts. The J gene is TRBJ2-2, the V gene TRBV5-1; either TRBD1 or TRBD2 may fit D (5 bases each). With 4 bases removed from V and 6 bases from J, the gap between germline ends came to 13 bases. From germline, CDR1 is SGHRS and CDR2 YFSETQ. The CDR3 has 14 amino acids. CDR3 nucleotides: TGCGCCAGCAGCACGGGACCAATGTCCGGGGAGCTGTTTTTT. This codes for CASSTGPMSGELFF.

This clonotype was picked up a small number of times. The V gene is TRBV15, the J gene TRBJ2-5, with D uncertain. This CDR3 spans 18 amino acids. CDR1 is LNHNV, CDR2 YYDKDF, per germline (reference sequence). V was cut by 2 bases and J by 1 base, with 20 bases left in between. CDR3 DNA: TGTGCCACCAGCAGATTCCCTCTGGCCGTTAGGCTCCAAGAGACCCAGTACTTC. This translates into CATSRFPLAVRLQETQYF.

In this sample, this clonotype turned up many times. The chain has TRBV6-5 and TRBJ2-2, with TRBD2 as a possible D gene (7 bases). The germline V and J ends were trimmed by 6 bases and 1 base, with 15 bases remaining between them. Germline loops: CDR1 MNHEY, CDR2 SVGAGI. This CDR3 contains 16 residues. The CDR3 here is CASRSIGGRNTGELFF. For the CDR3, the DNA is TGTGCCAGCAGAAGTATCGGGGGGCGGAACACCGGGGAGCTGTTTTTT.

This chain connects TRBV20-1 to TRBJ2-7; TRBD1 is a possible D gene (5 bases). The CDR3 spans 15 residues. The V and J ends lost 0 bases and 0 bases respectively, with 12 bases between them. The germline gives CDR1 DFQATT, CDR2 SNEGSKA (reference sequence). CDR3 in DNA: TGCAGTGCTAGAGATCCCAGGGCGGTCTCCTACGAGCAGTACTTC. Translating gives CSARDPRAVSYEQYF.

CDR3 protein: CASSLTVQPQHF. As DNA, the CDR3 is TGTGCCAGCAGTTTAACGGTCCAGCCCCAGCATTTT. This chain connects TRBV12-3 or TRBV12-4 to TRBJ1-5; the D is unclear. The CDR3 covers 12 residues. Trimming took off 2 bases at V and 7 bases at J, with 6 bases between the two ends.

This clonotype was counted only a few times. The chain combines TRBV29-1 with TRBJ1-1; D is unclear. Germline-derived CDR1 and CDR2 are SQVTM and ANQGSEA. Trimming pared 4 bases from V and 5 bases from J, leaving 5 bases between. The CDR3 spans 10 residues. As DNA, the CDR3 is TGCAGCGTTGTGGTTACTGAAGCTTTCTTT. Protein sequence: CSVVVTEAFF.

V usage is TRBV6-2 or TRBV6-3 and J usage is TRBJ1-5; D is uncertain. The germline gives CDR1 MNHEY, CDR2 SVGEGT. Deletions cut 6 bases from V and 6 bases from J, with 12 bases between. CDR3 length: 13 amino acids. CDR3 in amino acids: CASSPIGGQPQHF. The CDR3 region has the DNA TGTGCCAGCAGCCCCATCGGTGGTCAGCCCCAGCATTTT.

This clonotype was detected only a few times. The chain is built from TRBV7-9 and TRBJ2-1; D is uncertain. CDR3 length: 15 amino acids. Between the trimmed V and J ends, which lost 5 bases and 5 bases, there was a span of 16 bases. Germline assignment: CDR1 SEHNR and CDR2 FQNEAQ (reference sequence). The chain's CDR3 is CASSIKTLGNNEQFF. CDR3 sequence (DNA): TGTGCCAGCAGCATTAAGACCCTTGGGAACAATGAGCAGTTCTTC.

The CDR3, as DNA: TGTGCCACGGACGCGTGGGGCGACGAGCAGTACTTC. Translated, it gives CATDAWGDEQYF. The V call is TRBV6-2 or TRBV6-3, the J call TRBJ2-7; D is possibly TRBD1 (5 bases). The CDR3 length is 12 residues. Germline loops: CDR1 MNHEY, CDR2 SVGEGT. V lost 10 bases and J 5 bases, leaving 15 bases between the germline ends.

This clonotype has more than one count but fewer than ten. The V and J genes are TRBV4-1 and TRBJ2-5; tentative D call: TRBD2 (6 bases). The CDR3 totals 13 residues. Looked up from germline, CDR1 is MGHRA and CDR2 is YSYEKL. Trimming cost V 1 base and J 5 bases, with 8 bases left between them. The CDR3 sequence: CASSQASGETQYF. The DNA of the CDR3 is TGCGCCAGCAGCCAAGCCAGCGGGGAGACCCAGTACTTC.

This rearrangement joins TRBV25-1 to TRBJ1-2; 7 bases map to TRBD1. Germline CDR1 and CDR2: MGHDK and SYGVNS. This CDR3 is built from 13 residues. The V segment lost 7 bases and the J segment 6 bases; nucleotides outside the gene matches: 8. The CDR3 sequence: CASTEATGDGYTF. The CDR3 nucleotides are TGTGCCAGCACCGAGGCAACAGGGGATGGCTACACCTTC.

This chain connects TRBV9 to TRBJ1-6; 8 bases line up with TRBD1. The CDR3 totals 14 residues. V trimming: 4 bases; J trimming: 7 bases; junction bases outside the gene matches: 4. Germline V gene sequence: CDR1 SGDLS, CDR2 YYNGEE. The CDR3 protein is CASSLGQGNSPLHF. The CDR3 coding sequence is TGTGCCAGCAGCCTCGGACAGGGAAATTCACCCCTCCACTTT.

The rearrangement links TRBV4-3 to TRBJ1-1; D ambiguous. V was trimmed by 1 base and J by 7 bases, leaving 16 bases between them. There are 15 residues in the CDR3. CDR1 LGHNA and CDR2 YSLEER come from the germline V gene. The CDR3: CASSQGRDSRYEAFF. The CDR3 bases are TGCGCCAGCAGCCAAGGGCGCGACTCCCGTTATGAAGCTTTCTTT.

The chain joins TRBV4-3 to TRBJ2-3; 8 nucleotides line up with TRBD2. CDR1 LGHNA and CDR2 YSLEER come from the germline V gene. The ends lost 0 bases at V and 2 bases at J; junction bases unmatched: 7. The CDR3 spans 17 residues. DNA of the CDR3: TGCGCCAGCAGCCAAGAAAATAGCGGGGATTCCACAGATACGCAGTATTTT. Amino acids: CASSQENSGDSTDTQYF.

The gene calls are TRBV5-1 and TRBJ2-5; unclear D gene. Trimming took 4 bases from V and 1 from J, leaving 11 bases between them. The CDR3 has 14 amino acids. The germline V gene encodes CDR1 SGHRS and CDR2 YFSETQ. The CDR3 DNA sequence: TGCGCCAGCAGCATCTGGAATTCCCAAGAGACCCAGTACTTC. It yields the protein CASSIWNSQETQYF.

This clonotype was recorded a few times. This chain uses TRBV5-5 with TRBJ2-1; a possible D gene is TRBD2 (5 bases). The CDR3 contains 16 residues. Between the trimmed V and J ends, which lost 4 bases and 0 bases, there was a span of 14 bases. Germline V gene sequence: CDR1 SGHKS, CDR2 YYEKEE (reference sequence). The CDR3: CASSSPEDSSYNEQFF. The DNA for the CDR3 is TGTGCCAGCAGCAGCCCGGAGGACTCCTCCTACAATGAGCAGTTCTTC.

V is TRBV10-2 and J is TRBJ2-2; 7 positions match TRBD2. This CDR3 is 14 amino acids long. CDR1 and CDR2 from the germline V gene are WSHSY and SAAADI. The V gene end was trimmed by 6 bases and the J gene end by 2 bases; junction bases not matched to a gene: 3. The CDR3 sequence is CASSGLGNTGELFF. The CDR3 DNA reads TGCGCCAGCAGCGGACTAGGAAACACCGGGGAGCTGTTTTTT.

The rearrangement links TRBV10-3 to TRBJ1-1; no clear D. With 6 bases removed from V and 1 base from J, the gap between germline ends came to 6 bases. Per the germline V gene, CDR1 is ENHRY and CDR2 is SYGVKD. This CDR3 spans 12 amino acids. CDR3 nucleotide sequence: TGTGCCATCAGGTCGGCGAACACTGAAGCTTTCTTT. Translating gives CAIRSANTEAFF.

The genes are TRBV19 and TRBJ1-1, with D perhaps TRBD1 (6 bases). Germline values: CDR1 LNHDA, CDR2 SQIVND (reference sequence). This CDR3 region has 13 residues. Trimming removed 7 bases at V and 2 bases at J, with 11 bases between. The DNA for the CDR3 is TGTGCCAGTATCAGGGGAACAAACACTGAAGCTTTCTTT. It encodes CASIRGTNTEAFF.

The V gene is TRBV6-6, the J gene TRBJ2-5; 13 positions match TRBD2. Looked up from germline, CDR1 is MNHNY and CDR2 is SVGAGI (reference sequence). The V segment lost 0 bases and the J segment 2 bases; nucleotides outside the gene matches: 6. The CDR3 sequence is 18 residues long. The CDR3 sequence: CASSYSTALAGGQETQYF. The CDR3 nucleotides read TGTGCCAGCAGTTACTCGACGGCACTAGCGGGGGGGCAAGAGACCCAGTACTTC.